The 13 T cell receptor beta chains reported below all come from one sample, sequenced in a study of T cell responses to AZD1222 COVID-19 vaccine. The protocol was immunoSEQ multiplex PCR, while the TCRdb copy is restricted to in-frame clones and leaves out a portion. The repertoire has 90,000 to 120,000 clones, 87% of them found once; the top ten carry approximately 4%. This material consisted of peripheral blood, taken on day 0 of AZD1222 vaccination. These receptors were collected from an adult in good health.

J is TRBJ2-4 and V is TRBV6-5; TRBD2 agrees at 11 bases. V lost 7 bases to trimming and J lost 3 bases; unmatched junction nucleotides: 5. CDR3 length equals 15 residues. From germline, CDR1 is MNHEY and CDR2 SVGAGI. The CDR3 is CASIVAGGVKNIQYF. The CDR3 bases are TGTGCCAGCATCGTAGCGGGAGGGGTCAAAAACATTCAGTACTTC.

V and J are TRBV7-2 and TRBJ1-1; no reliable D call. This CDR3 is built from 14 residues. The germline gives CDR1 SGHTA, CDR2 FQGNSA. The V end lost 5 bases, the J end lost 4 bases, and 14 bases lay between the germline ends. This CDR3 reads CASSQGWSSTEAFF. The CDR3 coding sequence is TGTGCCAGCAGCCAAGGATGGTCGTCCACTGAAGCTTTCTTT.

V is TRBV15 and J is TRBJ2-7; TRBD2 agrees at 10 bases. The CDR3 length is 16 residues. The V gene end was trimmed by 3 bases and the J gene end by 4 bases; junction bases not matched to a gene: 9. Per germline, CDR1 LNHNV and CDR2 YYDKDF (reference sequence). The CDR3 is CATSRITSGTRYEQYF. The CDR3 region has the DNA TGTGCCACCAGCAGGATCACTAGCGGGACAAGGTACGAGCAGTACTTC. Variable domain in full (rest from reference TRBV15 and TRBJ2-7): DAMVIQNPRYQVTQFGKPVTLSCSQTLNHNVMYWYQQKSSQAPKLLFHYYDKDFNNEADTPDNFQSRRPNTSFCFLDIRSPGLGDTAMYLCATSRITSGTRYEQYFGPGTRLTVT.

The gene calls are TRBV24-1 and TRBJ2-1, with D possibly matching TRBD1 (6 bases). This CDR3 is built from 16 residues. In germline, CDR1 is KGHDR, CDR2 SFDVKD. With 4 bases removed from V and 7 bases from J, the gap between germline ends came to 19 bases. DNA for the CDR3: TGTGCCACCAGTGACTCGCCTCAGGGGTGGGCGAATGAGCAGTTCTTC. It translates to CATSDSPQGWANEQFF.

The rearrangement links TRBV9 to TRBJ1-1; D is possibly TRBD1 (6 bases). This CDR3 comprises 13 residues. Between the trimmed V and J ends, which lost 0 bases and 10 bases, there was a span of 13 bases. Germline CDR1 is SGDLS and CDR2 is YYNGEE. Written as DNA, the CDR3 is TGTGCCAGCAGCGTAGCACAGCGAGGGGGAGCTTTCTTT. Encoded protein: CASSVAQRGGAFF.

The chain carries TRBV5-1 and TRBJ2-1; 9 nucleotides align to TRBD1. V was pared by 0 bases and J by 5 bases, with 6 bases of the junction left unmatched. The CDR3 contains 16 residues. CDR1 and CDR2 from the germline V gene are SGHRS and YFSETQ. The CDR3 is CASSLGPGQGHNEQFF. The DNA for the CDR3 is TGCGCCAGCAGCTTGGGACCGGGACAGGGACACAATGAGCAGTTCTTC. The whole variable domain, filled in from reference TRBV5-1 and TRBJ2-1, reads KAGVTQTPRYLIKTRGQQVTLSCSPISGHRSVSWYQQTPGQGLQFLFEYFSETQRNKGNFPGRFSGRQFSNSRSEMNVSTLELGDSALYLCASSLGPGQGHNEQFFGPGTRLTVL.

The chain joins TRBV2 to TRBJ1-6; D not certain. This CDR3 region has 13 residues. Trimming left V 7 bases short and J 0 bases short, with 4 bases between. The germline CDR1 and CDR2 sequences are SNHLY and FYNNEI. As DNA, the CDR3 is TGTGCCAGCAAGAGCTCCTATAATTCACCCCTCCACTTT. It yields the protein CASKSSYNSPLHF.

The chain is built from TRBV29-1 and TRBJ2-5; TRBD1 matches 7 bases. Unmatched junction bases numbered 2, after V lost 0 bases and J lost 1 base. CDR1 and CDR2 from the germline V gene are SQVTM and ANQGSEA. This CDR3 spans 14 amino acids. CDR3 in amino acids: CSVEERDSQETQYF. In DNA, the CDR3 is TGCAGCGTTGAAGAACGGGACAGCCAAGAGACCCAGTACTTC.

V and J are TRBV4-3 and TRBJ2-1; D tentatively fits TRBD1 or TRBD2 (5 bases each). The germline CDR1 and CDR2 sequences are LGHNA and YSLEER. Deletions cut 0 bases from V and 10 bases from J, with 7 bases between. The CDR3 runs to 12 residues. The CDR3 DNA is TGCGCCAGCAGCCAAGACTGGGGGGAGCAGTTCTTC. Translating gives CASSQDWGEQFF.

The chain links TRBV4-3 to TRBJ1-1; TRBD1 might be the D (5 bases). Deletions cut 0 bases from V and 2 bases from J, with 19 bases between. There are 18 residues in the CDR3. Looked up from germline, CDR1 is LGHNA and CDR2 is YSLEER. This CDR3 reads CASSQDWLPGEGNTEAFF. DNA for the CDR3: TGCGCCAGCAGCCAAGATTGGCTACCGGGGGAGGGAAACACTGAAGCTTTCTTT.

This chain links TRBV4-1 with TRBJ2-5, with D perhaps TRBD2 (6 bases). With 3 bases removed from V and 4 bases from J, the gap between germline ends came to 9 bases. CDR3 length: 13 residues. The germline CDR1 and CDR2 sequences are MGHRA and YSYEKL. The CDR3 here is CASSHPGGETQYF. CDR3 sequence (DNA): TGCGCCAGCAGCCACCCCGGGGGAGAGACCCAGTACTTC.

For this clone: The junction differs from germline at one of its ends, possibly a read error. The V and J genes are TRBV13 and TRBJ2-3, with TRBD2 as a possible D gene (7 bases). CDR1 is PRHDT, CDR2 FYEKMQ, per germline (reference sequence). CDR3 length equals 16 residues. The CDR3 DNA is TGTGCTAGCAGCTCACCCCTAGGGGGGGGAAGGGATACGCAGTATTTT. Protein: CASSSPLGGGRDTQYF. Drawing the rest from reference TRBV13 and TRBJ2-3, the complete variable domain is AAGVIQSPRHLIKEKRETATLKCYPIPRHDTVYWYQQGPGQDPQFLISFYEKMQSDKGSIPDRFSAQQFSDYHSELNMSSLELGDSALYFCASSSPLGGGRDTQYFGPGTRLTVL.

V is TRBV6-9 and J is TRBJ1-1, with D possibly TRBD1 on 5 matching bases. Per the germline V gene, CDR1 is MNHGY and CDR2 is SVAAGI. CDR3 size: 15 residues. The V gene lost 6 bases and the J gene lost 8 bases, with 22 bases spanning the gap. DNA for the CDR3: TGTGCCAGCAGAGCCAGGGTCCTGAGGACCGCCGAAGCTTTCTTT. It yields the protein CASRARVLRTAEAFF.